The 31 T cell receptor beta chains presented below share a single source sample, sequenced in a study of early T cells in non-severe SARS-CoV-2 infection. MiXCR was run by TCRdb on the 5' RACE reads, yielding one entry per CDR3 protein. The table has more than 65,000 distinct CDR3 sequences, less than 15% seen once. Specimen: whole blood. The origin of the receptors is an adult who was a healthcare worker with PCR-confirmed SARS-CoV-2 infection or an uninfected control (not recorded which).

V usage is TRBV29-1 and J usage is TRBJ1-2; D gene uncertain. The germline V gene encodes CDR1 SQVTM and CDR2 ANQGSEA. The V gene lost 3 bases and the J gene lost 3 bases, with 11 bases spanning the gap. The CDR3 totals 13 residues. CDR3 bases: TGCAGCGTTGAGGGTGATTGGGACTATGGCTACACCTTC. It translates to CSVEGDWDYGYTF.

This clonotype was counted many times. The V call is TRBV3-1, the J call TRBJ2-5; 7 bases fit TRBD2. The CDR3 has 14 amino acids. Germline V lookup: CDR1 LGHDT, CDR2 YNNKEL (reference sequence). Unmatched junction bases numbered 6, after V lost 1 base and J lost 7 bases. CDR3 nucleotides: TGTGCCAGCAGCCAAGCTAGCGGTGCGTGGACCCAGTACTTC. Translated, it gives CASSQASGAWTQYF.

This clonotype has ten or more counts. This chain links TRBV28 with TRBJ1-6; D gene unclear. V was pared by 5 bases and J by 14 bases, with 19 bases between. Germline V gives CDR1 MDHEN, CDR2 SYDVKM. The CDR3 has 14 amino acids. CDR3 sequence (DNA): TGTGCCAGCAGTCCGGCTGGCGGGCTGGGAGCCCTCCACTTT. Translated: CASSPAGGLGALHF.

The gene calls are TRBV7-2 and TRBJ2-1; maybe TRBD2 (6 bases). Germline V gene lookup returns CDR1 SGHTA and CDR2 FQGNSA. The CDR3 spans 13 residues. Trimming removed 5 bases at V and 8 bases at J, with 13 bases between. CDR3 DNA sequence: TGTGCCAGCAGCCCGGGAAGCGGGCATGAGCAGTTCTTC. This encodes CASSPGSGHEQFF.

This clonotype has at least ten counts. At one boundary the junction diverges from the germline segment, which might be a read error. In nucleotides, the CDR3 is TGCAGCGTTGAAGATCGTGGGAGCTTC. Its translation: CSVEDRGSF. The chain employs TRBV29-1 and TRBJ1-2; D unresolved. The CDR3 totals 9 residues. In germline, CDR1 is SQVTM, CDR2 ANQGSEA.

This clonotype has ten or more counts. This chain uses TRBV7-8 with TRBJ2-1; the match to TRBD1 covers 12 bases. Germline CDR1 is SGHVS and CDR2 is FQNEAQ. The CDR3 has 14 amino acids. V shed 4 bases, J shed 10 bases, and the junction held 5 bases outside the gene matches. The CDR3 nucleotides are TGTGCCAGCAGCTGGGGACAGGGGGCGGGAGAGCAGTTCTTC. It is translated as CASSWGQGAGEQFF. Full variable domain (remainder filled in from reference TRBV7-8 and TRBJ2-1): GAGVSQSPRYKVAKRGQDVALRCDPISGHVSLFWYQQALGQGPEFLTYFQNEAQLDKSGLPSDRFFAERPEGSVSTLKIQRTQQEDSAVYLCASSWGQGAGEQFFGPGTRLTVL.

This clonotype was found many times. This sequence joins TRBV2 and TRBJ1-1; D call uncertain. CDR3 size: 15 residues. Germline V gene data show CDR1 as SNHLY and CDR2 as FYNNEI. V lost 4 bases, J lost 1 base, and 13 bases lay in between. CDR3 in DNA: TGTGCCAGCAGTGTTTCGGAACCTAGGAACACTGAAGCTTTCTTT. Encoded protein: CASSVSEPRNTEAFF.

The chain employs TRBV7-9 and TRBJ1-6; D not certain. With 5 bases removed from V and 7 bases from J, the gap between germline ends came to 9 bases. CDR3 size: 13 residues. Germline-derived CDR1 and CDR2 are SEHNR and FQNEAQ (reference sequence). The CDR3 DNA reads TGTGCCAGCAGCCCCGGGCTCAATTCACCCCTCCACTTT. Its translation: CASSPGLNSPLHF.

This clonotype was counted many times. The V call is TRBV25-1, the J call TRBJ2-3, with TRBD2 identical over 12 bases. CDR1 and CDR2 from the germline V gene are MGHDK and SYGVNS. V lost 3 bases and J lost 3; bases outside the gene matches: 4. The CDR3 totals 16 residues. CDR3 in amino acids: CASSEGTSGRTDTQYF. The CDR3 DNA reads as TGTGCCAGCAGTGAGGGAACTAGCGGGAGGACAGATACGCAGTATTTT.

This clonotype came up a few times. The rearrangement joins TRBV20-1 to TRBJ2-3, with unresolved D. CDR1 is DFQATT and CDR2 is SNEGSKA in the germline V gene (reference sequence). The CDR3 loop spans 13 amino acids. V lost 5 bases and J 2 bases, leaving 11 bases between the germline ends. The CDR3 reads CSARFIDTDTQYF. The CDR3 nucleotides read TGCAGTGCTCGGTTTATTGACACAGATACGCAGTATTTT.

This chain connects TRBV12-3 or TRBV12-4 to TRBJ2-1, with D tentatively TRBD2 (6 bases). Trimming took 4 bases from V and 8 from J, leaving 15 bases between them. This CDR3 is 14 amino acids long. In DNA form, the CDR3 reads TGTGCCAGCAGTTACGGCCTAGCGCGGGATGAGCAGTTCTTC. Amino acids: CASSYGLARDEQFF.

This clonotype was seen more than once but under ten times. The chain combines TRBV29-1 with TRBJ2-1; a possible D gene is TRBD1 (6 bases). Trimming pared 1 base from V and 9 bases from J, leaving 16 bases between. Germline V gene lookup returns CDR1 SQVTM and CDR2 ANQGSEA. The CDR3 extends over 14 amino acids. The CDR3 nucleotides read TGCAGCGTTGAAGGGGGCACAGGGACGGTTGAGCAGTTCTTC. Protein sequence: CSVEGGTGTVEQFF.

This clonotype was seen ten or more times. The V and J genes are TRBV9 and TRBJ2-1, with D possibly called TRBD1 or TRBD2 (7 bases each). V was pared by 4 bases and J by 8 bases, with 19 bases between. The CDR3 is 15 amino acids. CDR1 is SGDLS and CDR2 is YYNGEE in the germline V gene. As DNA, the CDR3 is TGTGCCAGCAGCAGACTAGCCACTACAGGGGATGAGCAGTTCTTC. Translation gives CASSRLATTGDEQFF.

V usage is TRBV29-1 and J usage is TRBJ2-1; 16 positions match TRBD2. V trimming: 6 bases; J trimming: 0 bases; junction bases outside the gene matches: 8. The CDR3 is made up of 18 amino acids. CDR1 and CDR2 from the germline V gene are SQVTM and ANQGSEA. CDR3 amino acids: CSVEGLAGGVSSYNEQFF. The CDR3 bases are TGCAGCGTCGAGGGACTAGCGGGAGGGGTGAGCTCCTACAATGAGCAGTTCTTC.

The chain joins TRBV5-4 to TRBJ2-3; TRBD2 is a possible D gene (7 bases). The CDR3 has 14 amino acids. The germline V gene has CDR1 SGHNT and CDR2 YYREEE (reference sequence). V gave up 1 base and J gave up 3 bases, with 9 bases separating them. For the CDR3, the DNA is TGTGCCAGCAGCTTGAGGGGGGGTACAGATACGCAGTATTTT. It translates to CASSLRGGTDTQYF. The variable domain in full, with the rest retrieved from reference TRBV5-4 and TRBJ2-3, is ETGVTQSPTHLIKTRGQQVTLRCSSQSGHNTVSWYQQALGQGPQFIFQYYREEENGRGNFPPRFSGLQFPNYSSELNVNALELDDSALYLCASSLRGGTDTQYFGPGTRLTVL.

The rearrangement uses TRBV18 and TRBJ2-3; 12 positions agree with TRBD2. Trimming removed 3 bases from V and 5 bases from J; junction bases left unmatched: 6. The germline CDR1 and CDR2 sequences are KGHSH and LQKENI. The CDR3 has 16 residues. CDR3 residues: CASSPTSGRTGDTQYF. The CDR3 bases are TGTGCCAGCTCACCGACTAGCGGGAGAACGGGAGATACGCAGTATTTT.

This clonotype was seen a handful of times. The gene calls are TRBV11-2 and TRBJ2-7, with 10 positions matching TRBD2. The ends lost 1 base at V and 2 bases at J; junction bases unmatched: 2. The CDR3 is 15 amino acids. Germline values: CDR1 SGHAT, CDR2 FQNNGV. The CDR3 region is CASSLGGTSAYEQYF. The CDR3 DNA follows: TGTGCCAGCAGCTTAGGGGGGACTAGCGCCTACGAGCAGTACTTC.

In this sample, this clonotype turned up a few times. The chain has TRBV5-1 and TRBJ1-5; 8 bases line up with TRBD1. Germline CDR1 is SGHRS and CDR2 is YFSETQ. This CDR3 comprises 15 residues. The V segment lost 4 bases and the J segment 2 bases; nucleotides outside the gene matches: 5. The CDR3 here is CASSAGQGGNQPQHF. The CDR3 coding sequence is TGCGCCAGCAGCGCCGGACAGGGAGGCAATCAGCCCCAGCATTTT.

This chain links TRBV28 with TRBJ2-4; 13 bases agree with TRBD2. The CDR3 sequence is 14 residues long. V lost 6 bases to trimming and J lost 7 bases; unmatched junction nucleotides: 3. Germline V gene lookup returns CDR1 MDHEN and CDR2 SYDVKM. The CDR3 DNA reads as TGTGCCAGCAGGCGGACTAGCGGGAGTAACATTCAGTACTTC. Protein sequence: CASRRTSGSNIQYF.

In its sample, this clonotype was seen a few times. This chain connects TRBV12-3 or TRBV12-4 to TRBJ1-1; 8 nucleotides match TRBD1. V lost 7 bases to trimming and J lost 0 bases; unmatched junction nucleotides: 4. The CDR3 consists of 14 residues. The DNA for the CDR3 is TGTGCCAGCACCGACAGGGGAATGAACACTGAAGCTTTCTTT. Its protein is CASTDRGMNTEAFF.

The chain employs TRBV28 and TRBJ2-3; no clear D gene. Trimming shortened V by 5 bases and J by 6 bases, and 18 bases separated the two germline ends. Germline V gives CDR1 MDHEN, CDR2 SYDVKM. This CDR3 comprises 15 residues. The CDR3 nucleotides are TGTGCCAGCAGTCCCGTGAGGCCCCCCCTCGATACGCAGTATTTT. Amino acids: CASSPVRPPLDTQYF.

This clonotype was counted between two and nine times. The chain carries TRBV7-2 and TRBJ2-3; D is undetermined. The germline CDR1 and CDR2 sequences are SGHTA and FQGNSA. The length of the CDR3 is 12 residues. The V end was cut by 6 bases, the J end by 6 bases, with 10 bases between. CDR3 DNA: TGTGCCAGCAGGGGCGCGGTTGATACGCAGTATTTT. Its translation is CASRGAVDTQYF. Combining the CDR3 with reference TRBV7-2 and TRBJ2-3 gives the whole variable domain GAGVSQSPSNKVTEKGKDVELRCDPISGHTALYWYRQSLGQGLEFLIYFQGNSAPDKSGLPSDRFSAERTGGSVSTLTIQRTQQEDSAVYLCASRGAVDTQYFGPGTRLTVL.

This clonotype was picked up many times. The chain employs TRBV5-1 and TRBJ2-2, with D perhaps being TRBD1 or TRBD2 (5 bases each). Germline CDR1 reads SGHRS; CDR2 reads YFSETQ. Trimming cost V 4 bases and J 4 bases, with 20 bases left between them. The CDR3 extends over 17 amino acids. CDR3 DNA: TGCGCCAGCAGCCACCTTCCGAGGGACGGTGGCACCGGGGAGCTGTTTTTT. It codes for CASSHLPRDGGTGELFF.

In its sample, this clonotype was seen a few times. This chain links TRBV28 with TRBJ1-5; D unclear. V was cut by 6 bases and J by 0 bases, with 12 bases left in between. Germline V gene lookup returns CDR1 MDHEN and CDR2 SYDVKM. CDR3 length: 15 residues. The CDR3 nucleotides read TGTGCCAGCAGGACCCCCCCTTATAGCAATCAGCCCCAGCATTTT. This sequence encodes CASRTPPYSNQPQHF.

In this sample, this clonotype turned up many times. The V gene is TRBV20-1, the J gene TRBJ2-7; no firm D call. CDR3 length equals 10 residues. Trimming shortened V by 3 bases and J by 3 bases, and 3 bases separated the two germline ends. CDR1 and CDR2 from the germline V gene are DFQATT and SNEGSKA (reference sequence). CDR3 protein: CSASDYEQYF. CDR3 DNA: TGCAGTGCTAGCGACTACGAGCAGTACTTC.

This clonotype was detected a few times. The chain has TRBV5-1 and TRBJ2-3, with 7 positions matching TRBD2. The CDR3 consists of 15 residues. The germline gives CDR1 SGHRS, CDR2 YFSETQ. J gave up 4 bases and V 0 bases, and 5 bases lay outside the gene matches. CDR3 in amino acids: CASSLGAGDADTQYF. As DNA, the CDR3 is TGCGCCAGCAGCTTGGGTGCGGGAGACGCAGATACGCAGTATTTT.

This clonotype was detected ten times or more. The CDR3 sequence is CASSPPSIDSPNTEAFF. The DNA of the CDR3 is TGTGCCAGCTCACCACCGTCGATCGATTCACCCAACACTGAAGCTTTCTTT. The chain combines TRBV18 with TRBJ1-1; D is ambiguous. Trimming shortened V by 0 bases and J by 2 bases, and 16 bases separated the two germline ends. There are 17 residues in the CDR3. Germline V gene data show CDR1 as KGHSH and CDR2 as LQKENI.

This clonotype was counted at least ten times. This chain links TRBV5-1 with TRBJ2-3, with 8 bases lining up with TRBD2. The J segment lost 1 base and the V segment lost 4 bases, leaving 5 bases of the junction unmatched. CDR1 and CDR2 from the germline V gene are SGHRS and YFSETQ. CDR3 length equals 15 residues. In DNA form, the CDR3 reads TGCGCCAGCAGCCTGAGCGGGAGTGGCACAGATACGCAGTATTTT. Translated: CASSLSGSGTDTQYF.

This clonotype was counted at least ten times. The rearrangement links TRBV10-1 to TRBJ2-5; D unclear. With 0 bases removed from V and 6 bases from J, the gap between germline ends came to 11 bases. CDR1 is WNHNN, CDR2 SYGVQD, per germline (reference sequence). The CDR3 loop spans 14 amino acids. The CDR3 DNA reads TGCGCCAGCAGTGAGTCGGGAAGGCTGAAGACCCAGTACTTC. Translating gives CASSESGRLKTQYF.

This clonotype was detected many times. The J gene is TRBJ1-2, the V gene TRBV21-1; the table's D call TRBD1 went unverified against the DNA. TRBV21-1 is shown as a pseudogene. The CDR3 extends over 17 amino acids. CDR3 nucleotides: TGTGCCAGCAGCCCTGACTCGGGACAGGGGGACCTCTATGGCTACACCTTC. Protein: CASSPDSGQGDLYGYTF.

This clonotype was seen ten or more times. This rearrangement joins TRBV7-3 to TRBJ2-1; 8 nucleotides match TRBD2. The germline gives CDR1 SGHTA, CDR2 FQGTGA. With V trimmed by 5 bases and J by 8 bases, 5 bases remained unmatched. This CDR3 is 13 amino acids long. The CDR3 is CASSQSGSDEQFF. For the CDR3, the DNA is TGTGCCAGCAGCCAAAGCGGGAGTGATGAGCAGTTCTTC.